This T cell receptor (beta chain) is drawn from a study of early T cells in non-severe SARS-CoV-2 infection. Study information: Sequencing of unsorted whole blood was done on bulk RNA, leaving chains unpaired. Findings and limits, study-wide: VDJdb matching skewed toward anti-spike CD8 responses, missing private and CD4 specificities.

One entry per CDR3 protein, called by TCRdb with MiXCR from the 5' RACE reads. The sample yields around 70,000 distinct CDR3 sequences, less than 20% seen once. In the case of this clonotype: What it recognizes is unknown.

V shed 1 base, J shed 7 bases, and the junction held 7 bases outside the gene matches. This CDR3 comprises 15 residues. The TCR comes from an adult who was a healthcare worker with PCR-confirmed SARS-CoV-2 infection or an uninfected control (not recorded which). The chain couples TRBV12-3 or TRBV12-4 to TRBJ2-1; 7 bases match TRBD1. Sequences were obtained from whole blood. CDR3 coding DNA: TGTGCCAGCAGTTTAGAAGACAGGGATGGGAATGAGCAGTTCTTC. Translating it yields CASSLEDRDGNEQFF.